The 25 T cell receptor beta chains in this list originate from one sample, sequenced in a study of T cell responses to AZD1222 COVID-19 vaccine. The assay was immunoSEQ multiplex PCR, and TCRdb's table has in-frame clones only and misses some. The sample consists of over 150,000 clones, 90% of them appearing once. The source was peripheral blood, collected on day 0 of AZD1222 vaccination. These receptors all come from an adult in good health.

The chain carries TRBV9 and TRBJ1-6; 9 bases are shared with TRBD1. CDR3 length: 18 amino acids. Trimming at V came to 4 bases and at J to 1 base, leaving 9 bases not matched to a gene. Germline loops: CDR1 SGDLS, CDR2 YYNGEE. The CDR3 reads CASSTSRDRVSYNSPLHF. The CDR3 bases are TGTGCCAGCAGCACGTCCCGGGACAGGGTGTCCTATAATTCACCCCTCCACTTT.

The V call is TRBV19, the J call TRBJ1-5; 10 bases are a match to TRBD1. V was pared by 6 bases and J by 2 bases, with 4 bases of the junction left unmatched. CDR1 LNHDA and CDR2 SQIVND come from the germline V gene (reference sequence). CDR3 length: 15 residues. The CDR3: CASSGTGDGNQPQHF. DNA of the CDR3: TGTGCCAGTAGCGGGACAGGGGATGGCAATCAGCCCCAGCATTTT.

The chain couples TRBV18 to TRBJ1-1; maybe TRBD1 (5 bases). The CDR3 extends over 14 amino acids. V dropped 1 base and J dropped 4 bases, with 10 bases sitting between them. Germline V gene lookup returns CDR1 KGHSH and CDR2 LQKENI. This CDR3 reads CASSPQGFSTEAFF. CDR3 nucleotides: TGTGCCAGCTCACCACAGGGGTTCAGCACTGAAGCTTTCTTT. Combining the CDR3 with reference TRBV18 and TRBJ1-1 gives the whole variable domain NAGVMQNPRHLVRRRGQEARLRCSPMKGHSHVYWYRQLPEEGLKFMVYLQKENIIDESGMPKERFSAEFPKEGPSILRIQQVVRGDSAAYFCASSPQGFSTEAFFGQGTRLTVV.

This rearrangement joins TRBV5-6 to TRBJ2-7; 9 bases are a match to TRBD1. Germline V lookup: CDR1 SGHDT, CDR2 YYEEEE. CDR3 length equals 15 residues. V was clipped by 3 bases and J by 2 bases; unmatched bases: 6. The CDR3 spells CASSSTGTGPYEQYF. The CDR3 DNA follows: TGTGCCAGCAGCTCCACCGGGACAGGGCCCTACGAGCAGTACTTC.

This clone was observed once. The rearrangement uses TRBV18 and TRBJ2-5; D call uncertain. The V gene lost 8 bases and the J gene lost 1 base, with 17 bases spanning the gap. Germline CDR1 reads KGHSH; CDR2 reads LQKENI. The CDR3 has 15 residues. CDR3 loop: CASNSLGRTQETQYF. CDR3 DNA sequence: TGTGCCAGCAACTCCTTAGGACGTACCCAAGAGACCCAGTACTTC.

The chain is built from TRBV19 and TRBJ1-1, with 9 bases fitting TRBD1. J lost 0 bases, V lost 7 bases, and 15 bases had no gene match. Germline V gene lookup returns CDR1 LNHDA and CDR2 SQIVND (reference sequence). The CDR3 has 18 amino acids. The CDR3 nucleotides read TGTGCCAGTACCCCACAGGGGACAGGGAGGTGGTTGAACACTGAAGCTTTCTTT. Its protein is CASTPQGTGRWLNTEAFF.

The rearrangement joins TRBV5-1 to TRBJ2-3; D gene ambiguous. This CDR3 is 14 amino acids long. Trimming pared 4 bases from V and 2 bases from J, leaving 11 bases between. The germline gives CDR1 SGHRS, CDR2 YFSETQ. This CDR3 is CASSLGFITDTQYF. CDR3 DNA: TGCGCCAGCAGCCTAGGATTTATCACAGATACGCAGTATTTT.

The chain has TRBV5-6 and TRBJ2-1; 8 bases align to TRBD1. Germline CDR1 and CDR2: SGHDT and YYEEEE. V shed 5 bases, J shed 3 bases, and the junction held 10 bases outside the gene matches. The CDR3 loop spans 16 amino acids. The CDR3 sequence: CASSQGAHGFYNEQFF. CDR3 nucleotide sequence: TGTGCCAGCAGTCAGGGGGCTCACGGATTCTACAATGAGCAGTTCTTC.

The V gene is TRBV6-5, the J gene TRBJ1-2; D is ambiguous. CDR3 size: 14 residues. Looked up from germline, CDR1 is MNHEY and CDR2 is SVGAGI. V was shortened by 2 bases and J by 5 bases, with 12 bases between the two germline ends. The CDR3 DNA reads TGTGCCAGCAGTTACCGGGCCGCTTCTTATGGCTACACCTTC. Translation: CASSYRAASYGYTF.

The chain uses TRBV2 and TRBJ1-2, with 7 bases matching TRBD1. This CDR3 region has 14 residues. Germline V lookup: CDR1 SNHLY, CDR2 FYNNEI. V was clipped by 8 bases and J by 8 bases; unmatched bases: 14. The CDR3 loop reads CASGVTGPIEGYTF. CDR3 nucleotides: TGTGCCAGCGGTGTGACAGGGCCTATAGAGGGCTACACCTTC.

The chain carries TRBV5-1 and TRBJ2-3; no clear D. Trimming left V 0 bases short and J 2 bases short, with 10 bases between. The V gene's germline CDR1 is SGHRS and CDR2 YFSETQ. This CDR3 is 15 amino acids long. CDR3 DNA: TGCGCCAGCAGCTTGGAAGGGAAACACACAGATACGCAGTATTTT. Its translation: CASSLEGKHTDTQYF.

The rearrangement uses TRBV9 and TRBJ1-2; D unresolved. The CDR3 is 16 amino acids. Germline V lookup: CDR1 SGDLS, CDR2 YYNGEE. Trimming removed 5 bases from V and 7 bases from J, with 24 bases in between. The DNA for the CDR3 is TGTGCCAGCAGTTATGGTTTCGGACGGAGTATTTCTGGCTACACCTTC. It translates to CASSYGFGRSISGYTF.

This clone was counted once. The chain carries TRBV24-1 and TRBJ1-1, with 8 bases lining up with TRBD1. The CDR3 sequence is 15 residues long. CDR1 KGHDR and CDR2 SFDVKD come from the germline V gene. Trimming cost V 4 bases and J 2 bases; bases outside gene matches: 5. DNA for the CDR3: TGTGCCACCAGTGAGACTGGGACAGGCAACACTGAAGCTTTCTTT. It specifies CATSETGTGNTEAFF.

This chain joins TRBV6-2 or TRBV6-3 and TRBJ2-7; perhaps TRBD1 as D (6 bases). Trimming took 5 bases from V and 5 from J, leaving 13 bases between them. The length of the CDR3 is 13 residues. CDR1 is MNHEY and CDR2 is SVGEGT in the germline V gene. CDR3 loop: CASSITGSHEQYF. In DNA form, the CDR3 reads TGTGCCAGCAGTATTACAGGGTCTCACGAGCAGTACTTC.

CDR3 in amino acids: CASSFLGTGLITEAFF. The CDR3 DNA sequence: TGTGCCAGCAGTTTCCTCGGGACAGGGTTGATCACTGAAGCTTTCTTT. The rearrangement joins TRBV28 to TRBJ1-1; 9 positions agree with TRBD1. Trimming removed 3 bases from V and 4 bases from J; junction bases left unmatched: 9. The CDR3 spans 16 residues. Germline CDR1 reads MDHEN; CDR2 reads SYDVKM.

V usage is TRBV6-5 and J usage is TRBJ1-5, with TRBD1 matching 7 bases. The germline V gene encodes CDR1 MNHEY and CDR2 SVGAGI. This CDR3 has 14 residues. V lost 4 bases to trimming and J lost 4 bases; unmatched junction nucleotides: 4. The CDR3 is CASSSRQGNQPQHF. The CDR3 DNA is TGTGCCAGCAGTTCCCGACAGGGAAATCAGCCCCAGCATTTT.

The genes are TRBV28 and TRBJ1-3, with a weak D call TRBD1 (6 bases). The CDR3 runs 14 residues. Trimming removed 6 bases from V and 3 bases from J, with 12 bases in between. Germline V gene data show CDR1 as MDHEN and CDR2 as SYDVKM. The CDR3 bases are TGTGCCAGCAGCCTGGACAGCCTTGGAAACACCATATATTTT. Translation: CASSLDSLGNTIYF. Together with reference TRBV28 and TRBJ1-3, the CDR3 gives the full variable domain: DVKVTQSSRYLVKRTGEKVFLECVQDMDHENMFWYRQDPGLGLRLIYFSYDVKMKEKGDIPEGYSVSREKKERFSLILESASTNQTSMYLCASSLDSLGNTIYFGEGSWLTVV.

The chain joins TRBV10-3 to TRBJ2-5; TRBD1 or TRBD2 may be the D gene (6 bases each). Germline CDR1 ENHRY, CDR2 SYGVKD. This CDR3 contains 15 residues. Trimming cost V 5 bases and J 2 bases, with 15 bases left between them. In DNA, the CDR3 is TGTGCCATCAGTTTAAACGCGGGACAACAAGAGACCCAGTACTTC. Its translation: CAISLNAGQQETQYF.

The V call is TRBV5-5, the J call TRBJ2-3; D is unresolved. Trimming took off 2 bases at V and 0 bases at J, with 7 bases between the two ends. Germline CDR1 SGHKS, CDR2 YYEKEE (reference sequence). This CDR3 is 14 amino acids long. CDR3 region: CASSFLGSTDTQYF. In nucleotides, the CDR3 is TGTGCCAGCAGCTTCTTGGGCAGCACAGATACGCAGTATTTT.

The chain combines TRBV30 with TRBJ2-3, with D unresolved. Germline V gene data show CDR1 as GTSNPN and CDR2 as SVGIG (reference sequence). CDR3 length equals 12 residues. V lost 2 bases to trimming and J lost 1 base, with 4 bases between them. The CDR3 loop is CAWSLRTDTQYF. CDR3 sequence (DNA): TGTGCCTGGAGTCTACGCACAGATACGCAGTATTTT.

The CDR3: CASSGNNQPQHF. The CDR3 bases are TGTGCCAGCAGCGGCAATAATCAGCCCCAGCATTTT. This chain links TRBV3-1 (or the pseudogene TRBV3-2) with TRBJ1-5; D is unresolved. CDR1 and CDR2 from the germline V gene are LGHDT and YNNKEL (reference sequence). The V gene lost 5 bases and the J gene lost 4 bases, with 6 bases spanning the gap. The CDR3 loop spans 12 amino acids.

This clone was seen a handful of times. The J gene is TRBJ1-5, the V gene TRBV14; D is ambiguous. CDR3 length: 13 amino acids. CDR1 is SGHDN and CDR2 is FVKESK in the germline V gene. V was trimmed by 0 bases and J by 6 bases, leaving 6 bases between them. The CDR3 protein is CASSQDHRQPQHF. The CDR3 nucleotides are TGTGCCAGCAGCCAAGATCATCGTCAGCCCCAGCATTTT.

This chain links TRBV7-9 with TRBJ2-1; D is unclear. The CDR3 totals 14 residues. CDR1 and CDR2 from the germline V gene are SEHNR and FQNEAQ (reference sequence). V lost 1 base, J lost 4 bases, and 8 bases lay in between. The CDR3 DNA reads TGTGCCAGCAGCTTAGAGCTCACTTACAATGAGCAGTTCTTC. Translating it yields CASSLELTYNEQFF. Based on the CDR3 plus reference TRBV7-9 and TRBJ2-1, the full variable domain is DTGVSQNPRHKITKRGQNVTFRCDPISEHNRLYWYRQTLGQGPEFLTYFQNEAQLEKSRLLSDRFSAERPKGSFSTLEIQRTEQGDSAMYLCASSLELTYNEQFFGPGTRLTVL.

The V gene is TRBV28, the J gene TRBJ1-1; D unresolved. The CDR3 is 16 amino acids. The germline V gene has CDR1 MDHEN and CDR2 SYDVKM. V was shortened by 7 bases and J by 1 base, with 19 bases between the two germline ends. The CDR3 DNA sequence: TGTGCCAGCACACTAGGAAGGGTCTCAGGGAACACTGAAGCTTTCTTT. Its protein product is CASTLGRVSGNTEAFF.

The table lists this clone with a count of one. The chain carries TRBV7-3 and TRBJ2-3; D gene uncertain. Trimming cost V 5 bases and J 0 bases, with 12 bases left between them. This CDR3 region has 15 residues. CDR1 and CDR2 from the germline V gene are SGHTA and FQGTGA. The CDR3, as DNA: TGTGCCAGCAGCCCGGTTCCTGCCAGCACAGATACGCAGTATTTT. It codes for CASSPVPASTDTQYF.